Listed below are T cell receptor beta chains from one sample, sequenced in a study of T-cell reconstitution after alpha-beta-depleted transplantation in children. Via MiXCR, TCRdb re-called the PCR reads, giving one row per CDR3 protein. The sample has 250,000 to 300,000 distinct CDR3 sequences; approximately 9.6% are singletons. The sequencing used PBMCs from the stem cell graft donor, collected from the stem cell graft. The source of these receptors is a human donor who donated a stem cell graft to a child with SCID. CDR3s include the opening cysteine and the closing phenylalanine or tryptophan. D genes are given only for firm matches. The listing skips clone size in some rows; elsewhere it reads once, few, many or a size class.

CDR3 length	J gene	clone size	D gene	V gene	CDR3 DNA	CDR3 protein
14	TRBJ1-4	NA	NA	TRBV19	TGTGCCGCAGGCGAAGGGGGAACTAATGAAAAACTGTTTTTT	CAAGEGGTNEKLFF
17	TRBJ1-6	NA	TRBD1	TRBV27	TGTGCCAGCAGTTTCCTCGCTAAGGACAGGGGACGGGCACCCCTCCACTTT	CASSFLAKDRGRAPLHF
16	TRBJ2-1	few	NA	TRBV7-8	TGTGCCAGCAGCCCCTTCCTATGGGGACTCGAGAATGAGCAGTTCTTC	CASSPFLWGLENEQFF
14	TRBJ2-1	many	NA	TRBV15	TGTGCCACCAGCAGAGATGGATCGCACAATGAGCAGTTCTTC	CATSRDGSHNEQFF
14	TRBJ1-4	NA	NA	TRBV7-9	TGTGCCAGCAGCTCTACGGGGGGCGGCGAAAAACTGTTTTTT	CASSSTGGGEKLFF
14	TRBJ1-1	NA	TRBD1	TRBV7-2	TGTGCCAGCAGCAGATGGACAGGGGACACTGAAGCTTTCTTT	CASSRWTGDTEAFF
12	TRBJ2-7	many	NA	TRBV25-1	TGTGCCAGCAGTGGGGGGGGGCAGGAGCAGTACTTC	CASSGGGQEQYF
15	TRBJ1-5	once	NA	TRBV6-1	TGTGCCAGCACAGAAAAGGGACATTCAGGTCAGCCCCAGCATTTT	CASTEKGHSGQPQHF
14	TRBJ2-4	many	NA	TRBV12-3/TRBV12-4	TGTGCCAGCAGTCAACAGATAGCCAAAAACATTCAGTACTTC	CASSQQIAKNIQYF
12	TRBJ2-5	NA	NA	TRBV11-2	TGTGCCAGCACTGGGTGGGGAGTGGCCCAGTACTTC	CASTGWGVAQYF
17	TRBJ2-2	many	NA	TRBV6-5	TGTGCCAGCAGTTTTAGCGGGGGAAAACAGGGGGCCGGGGAGCTGTTTTTT	CASSFSGGKQGAGELFF
17	TRBJ2-7	NA	NA	TRBV7-8	TGTGCCAGCAGCTTTGCCAGCAAACCTTGGGGCTCCTACGAGCAGTACTTC	CASSFASKPWGSYEQYF
14	TRBJ2-3	NA	NA	TRBV7-9	TGTGCCAGCAGCTTAACGGGGGTAACAGATACGCAGTATTTT	CASSLTGVTDTQYF
14	TRBJ2-5	few	TRBD2	TRBV20-1	TGCAGTGCTAGCCTCAGCGGGGTAGGAGAGACCCAGTACTTC	CSASLSGVGETQYF
16	TRBJ2-1	many	TRBD2	TRBV7-3	TGTGCCAGCAGCTCTGGACTAGCGGGGGCCGTGGGTGAGCAGTTCTTC	CASSSGLAGAVGEQFF
15	TRBJ1-1	NA	NA	TRBV6-1	TGTGCCAGCAGCAGAGGCGGATTCATGAACACTGAAGCTTTCTTT	CASSRGGFMNTEAFF
14	TRBJ2-1	few	TRBD2	TRBV10-3	TGTGCCATCAGGAGCGGGGGGGTATACAATGAGCAGTTCTTC	CAIRSGGVYNEQFF
13	TRBJ2-1	few	NA	TRBV12-3/TRBV12-4	TGTGCCAGCAGTCCTCTGGCTTGGAATGAGCAGTTCTTC	CASSPLAWNEQFF
16	TRBJ1-3	few	NA	TRBV7-2	TGTGCCAGCAGCTTAGCTGGCGGATCAAGTGGAAACACCATATATTTT	CASSLAGGSSGNTIYF
15	TRBJ1-2	NA	TRBD1	TRBV14	TGTGCCAGCAGCCAGGCCCCGGGACAGGGCTATGGCTACACCTTC	CASSQAPGQGYGYTF
14	TRBJ2-1	NA	NA	TRBV5-1	TGCGCCAGCAGCTTGTTCTCAAGCTCCAATGAGCAGTTCTTC	CASSLFSSSNEQFF
16	TRBJ1-2	few	NA	TRBV6-1	TGTGCCAGCAGTGAATTCTGGGAGACGGATAACTATGGCTACACCTTC	CASSEFWETDNYGYTF
15	TRBJ2-1	many	TRBD2	TRBV5-1	TGCGCCAGCAGCTTGGGGGACTACGGCTACAATGAGCAGTTCTTC	CASSLGDYGYNEQFF
16	TRBJ2-7	NA	NA	TRBV7-8	TGTGCCAGCAGCGCAAGGGACGGCCTCTTCTCCTACGAGCAGTACTTC	CASSARDGLFSYEQYF
16	TRBJ2-1	few	NA	TRBV14	TGTGCCAGCAGCCAAGTTGGCGGGCCCTCCTACAATGAGCAGTTCTTC	CASSQVGGPSYNEQFF
14	TRBJ2-7	few	NA	TRBV12-3/TRBV12-4	TGTGCCAGCACCATCGCAGGGGCCGCCGGCGAGCAGTACTTC	CASTIAGAAGEQYF
13	TRBJ2-5	NA	NA	TRBV12-3/TRBV12-4	TGTGCCACCGCCGAGGGGAGGCTAGAGACCCAGTACTTC	CATAEGRLETQYF
16	TRBJ2-1	NA	TRBD1	TRBV5-1	TGCGCCAGCAGCTCGATGACAGGGGGCTTCCACAATGAGCAGTTCTTC	CASSSMTGGFHNEQFF
11	TRBJ1-2	NA	NA	TRBV12-3/TRBV12-4	TGTGCCAGCAGTTTAACCCAGAACTACACCTTC	CASSLTQNYTF
15	TRBJ1-1	many	NA	TRBV12-3/TRBV12-4	TGTGCCAGCAGTCTAACAACTAGACTGAACACTGAAGCTTTCTTT	CASSLTTRLNTEAFF
16	TRBJ1-5	NA	NA	TRBV20-1	TGCAGTGCCCGCCCCAGATGGGGTGAGGTCAATCAGCCCCAGCATTTT	CSARPRWGEVNQPQHF
14	TRBJ1-1	many	NA	TRBV6-5	TGTGCCAGCAGACCGGACGTGTGGAACACTGAAGCTTTCTTT	CASRPDVWNTEAFF
15	TRBJ1-1	few	TRBD1	TRBV18	TGTGCCAGCTCACAACAGGGGGCAGGGAACACTGAAGCTTTCTTT	CASSQQGAGNTEAFF
15	TRBJ2-3	NA	TRBD2	TRBV6-5	TGTGCCAGCAGTTTCCTGGGACTAGCGGGAGATACGCAGTATTTT	CASSFLGLAGDTQYF
13	TRBJ1-6	many	NA	TRBV12-3/TRBV12-4	TGTGCCAGCAGTGGGATTTATAATTCACCCCTCCACTTT	CASSGIYNSPLHF
13	TRBJ2-2	few	NA	TRBV12-3/TRBV12-4	TGTGCCAGCATCAAACAGGGCTCCGGGGAGCTGTTTTTT	CASIKQGSGELFF
15	TRBJ2-7	NA	TRBD2	TRBV27	TGTGCCAGCAACGTAGCGGGGGCCCTCTCCTACGAGCAGTACTTC	CASNVAGALSYEQYF
15	TRBJ2-7	few	NA	TRBV6-1	TGTGCCAGCAGTGTGGGGTCCGGGGTTTACTACGAGCAGTACTTC	CASSVGSGVYYEQYF
16	TRBJ2-2	NA	TRBD2	TRBV12-3/TRBV12-4	TGTGCCAGCGGGCCGACTAGCGGGGGAAGATCCGGGGAGCTGTTTTTT	CASGPTSGGRSGELFF
14	TRBJ2-7	few	NA	TRBV5-1	TGCGCCAGCAGCCACGAACAACCTCTAGACGAGCAGTACTTC	CASSHEQPLDEQYF
13	TRBJ2-7	many	NA	TRBV9	TGTGCCAGCAGCGTAGGGGATTTTTACGAGCAGTACTTC	CASSVGDFYEQYF
14	TRBJ2-2	many	TRBD2	TRBV20-1	TGCAGTGCTAGAGATAGCGGGAAGACCGGGGAGCTGTTTTTT	CSARDSGKTGELFF
13	TRBJ2-7	NA	TRBD1	TRBV20-1	TGCAGTGCCGTATCCGGGACAGGGATCGAGCAGTACTTC	CSAVSGTGIEQYF
13	TRBJ1-1	many	NA	TRBV20-1	TGCAGTGCTAGAGACAAGATGAACACTGAAGCTTTCTTT	CSARDKMNTEAFF
19	TRBJ2-4	NA	TRBD2	TRBV3-1	TGTGCCAGCAGCCAAGGGGCTAGCGGGTCCCCGCTAGCCAAAAACATTCAGTACTTC	CASSQGASGSPLAKNIQYF
11	TRBJ2-6	NA	NA	TRBV10-3	TGTGCCATCAGTGAGGGCTTTGTCCTGACTTTC	CAISEGFVLTF
14	TRBJ1-4	few	TRBD1	TRBV6-5	TGTGCCAGCAGTTACAACAGGGGTCCTGAAAAACTGTTTTTT	CASSYNRGPEKLFF
14	TRBJ1-5	many	NA	TRBV12-3/TRBV12-4	TGTGCCAGCAGAGTAGGTGATAGCAATCAGCCCCAGCATTTT	CASRVGDSNQPQHF
14	TRBJ2-7	NA	NA	TRBV7-9	TGTGCCAGCAGCTCGACCAACAACGTCGACGAGCAGTACTTC	CASSSTNNVDEQYF
16	TRBJ2-6	few	NA	TRBV12-3/TRBV12-4	TGTGCCAGCGAGGGCAGTGGGTACACTGGGGCCAACGTCCTGACTTTC	CASEGSGYTGANVLTF
15	TRBJ2-7	NA	NA	TRBV5-1	TGCGCCAGCAGCTTGACAGCGACCGCCTCCTACGAGCAGTACTTC	CASSLTATASYEQYF
12	TRBJ2-3	many	NA	TRBV15	TGTGCCACCAGCAGAGAGGTAGATACGCAGTATTTT	CATSREVDTQYF
17	TRBJ2-2	NA	NA	TRBV12-3/TRBV12-4	TGTGCCAGCAGTTTGGGTAGGGACTGGACGAACACCGGGGAGCTGTTTTTT	CASSLGRDWTNTGELFF
14	TRBJ1-1	few	NA	TRBV12-3/TRBV12-4	TGTGCCAGCAGCCTGTCCCGAGGGGGGTCTGAAGCTTTCTTT	CASSLSRGGSEAFF
15	TRBJ1-2	few	NA	TRBV5-1	TGCGCCAGCAGGCGGAGGGAAGGTGTGCTAGACGGCTACACCTTC	CASRRREGVLDGYTF